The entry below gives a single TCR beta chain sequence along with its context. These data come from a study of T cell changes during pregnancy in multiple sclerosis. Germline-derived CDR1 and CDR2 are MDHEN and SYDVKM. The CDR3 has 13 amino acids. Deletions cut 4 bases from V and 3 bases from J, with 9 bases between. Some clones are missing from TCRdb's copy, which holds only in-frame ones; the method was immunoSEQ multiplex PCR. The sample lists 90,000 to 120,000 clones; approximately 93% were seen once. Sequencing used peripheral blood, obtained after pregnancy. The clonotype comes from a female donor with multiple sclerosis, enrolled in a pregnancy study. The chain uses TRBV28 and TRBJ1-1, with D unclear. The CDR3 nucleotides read TGTGCCAGCAGTTCCCGGGGTGACACTGAAGCTTTCTTT. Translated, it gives CASSSRGDTEAFF.